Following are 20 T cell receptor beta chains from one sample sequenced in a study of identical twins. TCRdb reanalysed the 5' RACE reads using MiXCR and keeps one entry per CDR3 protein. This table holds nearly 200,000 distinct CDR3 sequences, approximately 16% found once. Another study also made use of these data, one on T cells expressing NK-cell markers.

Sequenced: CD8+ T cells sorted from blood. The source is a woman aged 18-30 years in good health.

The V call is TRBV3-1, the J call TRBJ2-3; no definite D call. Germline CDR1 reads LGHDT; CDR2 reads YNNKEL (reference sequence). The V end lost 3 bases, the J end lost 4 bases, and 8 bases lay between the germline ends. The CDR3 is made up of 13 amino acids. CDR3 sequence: CASSHFAADTQYF. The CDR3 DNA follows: TGTGCCAGCAGCCATTTCGCGGCAGATACGCAGTATTTT.

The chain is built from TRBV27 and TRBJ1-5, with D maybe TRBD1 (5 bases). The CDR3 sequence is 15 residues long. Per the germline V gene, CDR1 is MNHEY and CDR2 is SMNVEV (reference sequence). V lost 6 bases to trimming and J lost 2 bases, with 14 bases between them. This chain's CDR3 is CASSQATGGNQPQHF. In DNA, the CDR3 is TGTGCCAGCAGCCAAGCCACGGGGGGCAATCAGCCCCAGCATTTT.

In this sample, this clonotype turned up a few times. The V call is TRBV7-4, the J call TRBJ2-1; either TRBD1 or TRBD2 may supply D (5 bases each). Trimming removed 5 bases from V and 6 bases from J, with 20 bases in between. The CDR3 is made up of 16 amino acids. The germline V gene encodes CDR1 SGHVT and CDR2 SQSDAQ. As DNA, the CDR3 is TGTGCCAGCAGCCCGCGGAGGCAGGGTGGGGGCAATGAGCAGTTCTTC. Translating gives CASSPRRQGGGNEQFF.

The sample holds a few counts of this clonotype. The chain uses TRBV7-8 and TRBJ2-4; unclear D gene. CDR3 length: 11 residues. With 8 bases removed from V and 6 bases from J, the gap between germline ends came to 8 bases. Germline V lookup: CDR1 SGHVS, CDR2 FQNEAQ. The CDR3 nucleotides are TGTGCCAGCGCGCTAGGAAACATTCAGTACTTC. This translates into CASALGNIQYF.

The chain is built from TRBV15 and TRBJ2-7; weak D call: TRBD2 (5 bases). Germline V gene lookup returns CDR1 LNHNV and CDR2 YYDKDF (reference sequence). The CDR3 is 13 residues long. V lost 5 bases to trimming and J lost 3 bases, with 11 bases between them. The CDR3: CATSVGNSYEQYF. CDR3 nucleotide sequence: TGTGCCACCAGCGTCGGGAACAGCTACGAGCAGTACTTC.

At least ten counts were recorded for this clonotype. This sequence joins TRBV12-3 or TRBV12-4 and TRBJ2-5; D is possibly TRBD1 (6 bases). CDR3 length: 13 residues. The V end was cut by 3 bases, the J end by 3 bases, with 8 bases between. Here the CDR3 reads CASSFPGEETQYF. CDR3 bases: TGTGCCAGCAGTTTTCCAGGGGAAGAGACCCAGTACTTC.

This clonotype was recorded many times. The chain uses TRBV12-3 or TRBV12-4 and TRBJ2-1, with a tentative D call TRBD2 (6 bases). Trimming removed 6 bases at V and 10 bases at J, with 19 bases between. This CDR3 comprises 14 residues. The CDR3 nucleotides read TGTGCCAGCAGACGAGTAGCGGCTCCTGTGGAGCAGTTCTTC. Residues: CASRRVAAPVEQFF.

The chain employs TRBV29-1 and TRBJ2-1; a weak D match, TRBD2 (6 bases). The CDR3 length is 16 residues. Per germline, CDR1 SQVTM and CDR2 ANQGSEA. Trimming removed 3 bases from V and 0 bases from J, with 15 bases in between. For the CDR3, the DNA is TGCAGCGTTGAGGGGGAGGTTTCGAGCTCCTACAATGAGCAGTTCTTC. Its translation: CSVEGEVSSSYNEQFF.

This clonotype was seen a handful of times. The CDR3 protein is CASSWLAGRGSYNEQFF. CDR3 nucleotides: TGTGCCAGCAGTTGGCTGGCGGGGCGAGGCTCCTACAATGAGCAGTTCTTC. J is TRBJ2-1 and V is TRBV27; TRBD2 is a possible D gene (6 bases). Trimming shortened V by 4 bases and J by 0 bases, and 16 bases separated the two germline ends. CDR1 and CDR2 from the germline V gene are MNHEY and SMNVEV (reference sequence). The CDR3 extends over 17 amino acids.

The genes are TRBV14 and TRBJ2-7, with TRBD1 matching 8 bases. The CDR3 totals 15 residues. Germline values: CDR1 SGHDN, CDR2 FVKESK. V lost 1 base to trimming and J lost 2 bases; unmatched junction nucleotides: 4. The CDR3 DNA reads TGTGCCAGCAGCCAAGGGACAGGGAGTGCCTACGAGCAGTACTTC. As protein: CASSQGTGSAYEQYF.

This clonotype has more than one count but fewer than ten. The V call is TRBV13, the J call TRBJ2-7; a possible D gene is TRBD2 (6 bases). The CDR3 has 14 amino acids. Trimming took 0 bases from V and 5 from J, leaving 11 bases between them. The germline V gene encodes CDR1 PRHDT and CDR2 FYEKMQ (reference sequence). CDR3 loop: CASSLGGGDHEQYF. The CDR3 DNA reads TGTGCCAGCAGCTTAGGGGGAGGCGACCACGAGCAGTACTTC.

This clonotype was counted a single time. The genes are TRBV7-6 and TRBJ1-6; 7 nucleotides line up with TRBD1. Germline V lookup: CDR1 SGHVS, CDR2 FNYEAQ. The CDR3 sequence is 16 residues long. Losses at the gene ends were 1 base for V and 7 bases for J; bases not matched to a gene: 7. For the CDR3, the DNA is TGTGCCAGCAGCTTAGGAGGGGGCAGGGGGAATTCACCCCTCCACTTT. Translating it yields CASSLGGGRGNSPLHF.

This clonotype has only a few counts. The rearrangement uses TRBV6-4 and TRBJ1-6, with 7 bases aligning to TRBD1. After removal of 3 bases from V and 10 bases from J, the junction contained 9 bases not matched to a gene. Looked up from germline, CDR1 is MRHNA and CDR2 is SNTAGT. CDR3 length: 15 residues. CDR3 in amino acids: CASSEVGGAVSPLHF. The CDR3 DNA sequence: TGTGCCAGCAGTGAAGTAGGGGGCGCAGTGTCACCCCTCCACTTT.

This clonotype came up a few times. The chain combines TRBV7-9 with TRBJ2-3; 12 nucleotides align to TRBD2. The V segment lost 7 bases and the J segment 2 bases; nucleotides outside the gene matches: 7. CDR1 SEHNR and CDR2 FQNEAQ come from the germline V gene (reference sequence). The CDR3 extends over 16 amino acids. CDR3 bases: TGTGCCAGCACCGATCTAGCGGGGGGGCACACAGATACGCAGTATTTT. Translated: CASTDLAGGHTDTQYF.

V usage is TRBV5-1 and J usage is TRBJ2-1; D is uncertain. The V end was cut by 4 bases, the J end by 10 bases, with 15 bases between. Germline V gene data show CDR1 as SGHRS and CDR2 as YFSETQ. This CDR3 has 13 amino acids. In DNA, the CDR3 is TGCGCCAGCAGCGGTGGTGGTGTTCGCGAGCAGTTCTTC. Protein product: CASSGGGVREQFF.

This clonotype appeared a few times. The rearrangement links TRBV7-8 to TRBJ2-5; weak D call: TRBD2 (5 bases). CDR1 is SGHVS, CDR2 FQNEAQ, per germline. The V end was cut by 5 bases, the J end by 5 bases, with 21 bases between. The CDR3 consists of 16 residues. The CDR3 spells CASSPPTILGTETQYF. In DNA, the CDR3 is TGTGCCAGCAGCCCGCCGACTATACTGGGTACGGAGACCCAGTACTTC.

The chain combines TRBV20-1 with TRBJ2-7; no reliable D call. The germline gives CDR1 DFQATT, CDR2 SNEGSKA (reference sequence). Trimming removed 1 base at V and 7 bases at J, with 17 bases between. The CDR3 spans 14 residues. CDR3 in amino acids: CSARGETRRWEQYF. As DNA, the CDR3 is TGCAGTGCTAGAGGCGAGACACGCCGGTGGGAGCAGTACTTC.

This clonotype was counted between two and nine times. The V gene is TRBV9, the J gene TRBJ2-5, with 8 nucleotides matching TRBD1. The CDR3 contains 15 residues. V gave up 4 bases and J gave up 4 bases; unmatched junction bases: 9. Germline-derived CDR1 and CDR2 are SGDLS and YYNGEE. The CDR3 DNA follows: TGTGCCAGCAGCTCCCAGGACAGGGAAGTAGAGACCCAGTACTTC. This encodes CASSSQDREVETQYF.

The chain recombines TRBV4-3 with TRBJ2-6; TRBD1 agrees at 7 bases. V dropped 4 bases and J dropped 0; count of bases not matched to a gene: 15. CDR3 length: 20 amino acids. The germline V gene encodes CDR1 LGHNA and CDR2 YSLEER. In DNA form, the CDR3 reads TGCGCCAGCAGCCTAGAGAAGACAGGGACCTTGGCCTCTGGGGCCAACGTCCTGACTTTC. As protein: CASSLEKTGTLASGANVLTF.

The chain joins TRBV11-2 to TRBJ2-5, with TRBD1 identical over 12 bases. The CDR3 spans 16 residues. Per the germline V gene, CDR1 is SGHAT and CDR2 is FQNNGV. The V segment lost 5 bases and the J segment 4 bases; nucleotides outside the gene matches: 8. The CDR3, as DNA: TGTGCCAGCAGCCAGGGGACAGGGGGCGCGTTAGAGACCCAGTACTTC. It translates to CASSQGTGGALETQYF. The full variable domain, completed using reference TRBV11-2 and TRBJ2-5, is EAGVAQSPRYKIIEKRQSVAFWCNPISGHATLYWYQQILGQGPKLLIQFQNNGVVDDSQLPKDRFSAERLKGVDSTLKIQPAKLEDSAVYLCASSQGTGGALETQYFGPGTRLLVL.